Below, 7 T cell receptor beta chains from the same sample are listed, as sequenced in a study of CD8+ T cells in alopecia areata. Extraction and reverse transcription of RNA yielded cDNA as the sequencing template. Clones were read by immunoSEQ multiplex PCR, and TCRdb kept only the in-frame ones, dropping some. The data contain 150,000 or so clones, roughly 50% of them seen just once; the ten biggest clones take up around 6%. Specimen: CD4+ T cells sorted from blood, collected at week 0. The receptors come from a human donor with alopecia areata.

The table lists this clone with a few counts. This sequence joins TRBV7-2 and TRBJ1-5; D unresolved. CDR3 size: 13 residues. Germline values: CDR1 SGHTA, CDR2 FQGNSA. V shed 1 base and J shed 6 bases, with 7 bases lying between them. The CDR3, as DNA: TGTGCCAGCAGCTTAGTAGCTGGTCAGCCCCAGCATTTT. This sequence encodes CASSLVAGQPQHF. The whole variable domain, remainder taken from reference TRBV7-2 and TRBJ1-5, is GAGVSQSPSNKVTEKGKDVELRCDPISGHTALYWYRQSLGQGLEFLIYFQGNSAPDKSGLPSDRFSAERTGGSVSTLTIQRTQQEDSAVYLCASSLVAGQPQHFGDGTRLSIL.

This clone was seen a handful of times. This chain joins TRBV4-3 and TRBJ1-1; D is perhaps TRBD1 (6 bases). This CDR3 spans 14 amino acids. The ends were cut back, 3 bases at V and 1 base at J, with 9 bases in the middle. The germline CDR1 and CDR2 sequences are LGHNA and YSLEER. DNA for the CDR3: TGCGCCAGCAGCCAGGGACAAACGAACACTGAAGCTTTCTTT. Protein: CASSQGQTNTEAFF.

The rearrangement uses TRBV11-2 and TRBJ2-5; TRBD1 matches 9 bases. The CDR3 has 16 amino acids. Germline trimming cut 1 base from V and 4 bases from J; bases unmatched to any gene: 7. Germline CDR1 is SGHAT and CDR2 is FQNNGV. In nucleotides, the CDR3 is TGTGCCAGCAGCTTAGGAGGGACAGGGTCAGGAGAGACCCAGTACTTC. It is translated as CASSLGGTGSGETQYF.

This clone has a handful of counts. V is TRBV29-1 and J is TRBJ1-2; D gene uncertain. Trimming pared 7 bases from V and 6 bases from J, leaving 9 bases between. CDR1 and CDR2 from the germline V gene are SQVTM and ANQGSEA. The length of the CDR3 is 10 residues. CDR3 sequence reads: CSAGSDGYTF. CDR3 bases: TGCAGCGCGGGATCGGATGGCTACACCTTC.

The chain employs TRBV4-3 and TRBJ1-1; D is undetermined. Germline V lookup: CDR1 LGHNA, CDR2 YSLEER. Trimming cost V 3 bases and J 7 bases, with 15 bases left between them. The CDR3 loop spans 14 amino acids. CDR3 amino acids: CASSHGRSVREAFF. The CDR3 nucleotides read TGCGCCAGCAGCCATGGACGTTCTGTCCGTGAAGCTTTCTTT.

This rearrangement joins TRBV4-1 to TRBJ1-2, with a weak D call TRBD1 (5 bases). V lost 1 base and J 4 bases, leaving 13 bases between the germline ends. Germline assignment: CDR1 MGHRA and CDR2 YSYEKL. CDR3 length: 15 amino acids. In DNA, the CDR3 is TGCGCCAGCAGCCAAGTTCAGGGCCCCCCCTATGGCTACACCTTC. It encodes CASSQVQGPPYGYTF.

The CDR3: CATSRDQGASEAFF. CDR3 DNA sequence: TGTGCCACCAGCAGAGATCAGGGGGCGAGTGAAGCTTTCTTT. The chain couples TRBV15 to TRBJ1-1; 8 positions agree with TRBD1. In germline, CDR1 is LNHNV, CDR2 YYDKDF (reference sequence). CDR3 length: 14 amino acids. Trimming removed 0 bases from V and 7 bases from J; junction bases left unmatched: 4.